A selection of T cell receptor beta chains follows, all from one sample in a study of blood T cell repertoires in COVID-19. Assay: immunoSEQ multiplex PCR; the TCRdb copy retains only in-frame clones and omits some. Of about 250,000 clones in the sample, 75% to 90% were seen once. Sequenced material: peripheral blood. Receptors originate from a woman in her forties who had recovered from COVID-19. CDR3s include the opening cysteine and the closing phenylalanine or tryptophan. The D gene is left open where the match is weak. Clone size is stated in some rows and not others, as once, few, many or a class when expanded.

TRBD2,-,TRBV6-5,TRBJ2-3,CASRTSGSVPDTQYF,TGTGCCAGCAGGACTAGCGGGAGCGTCCCAGATACGCAGTATTTT
-,-,TRBV19,TRBJ1-2,CASSITQNYGYTF,TGTGCCAGTAGTATCACGCAGAACTATGGCTACACCTTC
-,-,TRBV7-8,TRBJ1-2,CASSSSGGNYGYTF,TGTGCCAGCAGCTCCTCCGGGGGGAACTATGGCTACACCTTC
TRBD2,-,TRBV15,TRBJ2-1,CATSRALLAASSYNEQFF,TGTGCCACCAGCAGAGCCCTACTAGCGGCGAGCTCCTACAATGAGCAGTTCTTC
-,once,TRBV19,TRBJ2-2,CASSIEEGLTGELFF,TGTGCCAGTAGTATAGAGGAGGGACTGACCGGGGAGCTGTTTTTT
TRBD2,-,TRBV10-2,TRBJ2-1,CASSDPSGAYNEQFF,TGCGCCAGCAGTGACCCCAGCGGGGCCTACAATGAGCAGTTCTTC
-,-,TRBV25-1,TRBJ1-3,CASSEWGGTGNTIYF,TGTGCCAGCAGTGAATGGGGAGGGACCGGAAACACCATATATTTT
-,few,TRBV30,TRBJ2-5,CAWSVSKETQYF,TGTGCCTGGAGTGTGTCAAAAGAGACCCAGTACTTC
-,-,TRBV5-5,TRBJ2-1,CASSFREGGYNEQFF,TGTGCCAGCAGCTTTAGGGAGGGGGGCTACAATGAGCAGTTCTTC
-,-,TRBV3-1/TRBV3-2,TRBJ2-7,CASSQNRQALSYEQYF,TGTGCCAGCAGCCAAAATCGACAGGCCCTCTCCTACGAGCAGTACTTC
-,-,TRBV27,TRBJ2-2,CASSSSGQLNTGELFF,TGTGCCAGCAGTTCCTCGGGACAACTGAACACCGGGGAGCTGTTTTTT
TRBD1,-,TRBV24-1,TRBJ2-3,CATSDTVVPGQGQWDTQYF,TGTGCCACCAGTGACACCGTAGTGCCGGGACAGGGTCAATGGGATACGCAGTATTTT
TRBD1,once,TRBV5-1,TRBJ1-4,CASSLSGTGEEEKLFF,TGCGCCAGCAGCTTGTCCGGGACAGGGGAAGAGGAAAAACTGTTTTTT
TRBD2,-,TRBV18,TRBJ2-7,CASSPRLAGGTESYEQYF,TGTGCCAGCTCACCACGGCTAGCGGGAGGGACGGAAAGCTACGAGCAGTACTTC
-,-,TRBV7-2,TRBJ2-3,CASSFESGVPHADTQYF,TGTGCCAGCAGCTTTGAGTCAGGCGTGCCCCACGCAGATACGCAGTATTTT
TRBD2,-,TRBV10-2,TRBJ2-7,CASRGSGNPYEQYF,TGCGCCAGCAGGGGTAGCGGGAACCCCTACGAGCAGTACTTC
-,-,TRBV28,TRBJ2-1,CASSFSGQGGNEQFF,TGTGCCAGCAGTTTTTCAGGGCAGGGGGGCAATGAGCAGTTCTTC
TRBD1,-,TRBV18,TRBJ2-7,CASSRDREDEQYF,TGTGCCAGCTCACGGGACAGGGAGGACGAGCAGTACTTC
-,-,TRBV19,TRBJ1-5,CASSITDSNQPQHF,TGTGCCAGTAGTATCACAGATAGCAATCAGCCCCAGCATTTT
TRBD1,-,TRBV5-8,TRBJ1-4,CASSFNRGANEKLFF,TGTGCCAGCAGCTTCAACAGGGGTGCTAATGAAAAACTGTTTTTT
-,-,TRBV20-1,TRBJ2-2,CSASGRTNTGELFF,TGCAGTGCTAGTGGGCGGACTAACACCGGGGAGCTGTTTTTT
TRBD2,-,TRBV2,TRBJ2-1,CASSNSGTSGRAENEQFF,TGTGCCAGCTCAAACTCGGGGACTAGCGGGAGGGCCGAAAATGAGCAGTTCTTC
TRBD2,-,TRBV7-3,TRBJ2-2,CASSPRGLADNTGELFF,TGTGCCAGCAGCCCCCGAGGACTAGCGGACAACACCGGGGAGCTGTTTTTT
-,-,TRBV7-7,TRBJ2-1,CASSPGTASYNEQFF,TGTGCCAGCTCCCCGGGAACGGCCTCCTACAATGAGCAGTTCTTC
-,-,TRBV5-6,TRBJ2-3,CASSDGVTDTQYF,TGTGCCAGCAGCGACGGGGTCACAGATACGCAGTATTTT
-,-,TRBV5-1,TRBJ2-5,CASTIQETQYF,TGCGCCAGCACCATTCAAGAGACCCAGTACTTC
TRBD2,-,TRBV30,TRBJ2-5,CACSGDVRETQYF,TGTGCCTGCAGCGGGGATGTCCGGGAGACCCAGTACTTC
-,-,TRBV4-1,TRBJ2-1,CASSLTGLSSYNEQFF,TGCGCCAGCAGTCTAACGGGACTGAGCTCCTACAATGAGCAGTTCTTC
TRBD1,-,TRBV11-2,TRBJ2-7,CASSQGARSYEQYF,TGTGCCAGCAGCCAGGGGGCAAGATCCTACGAGCAGTACTTC
TRBD2,-,TRBV9,TRBJ2-4,CASSPKIAGGAKNIQYF,TGTGCCAGCAGCCCCAAAATAGCGGGAGGCGCCAAAAACATTCAGTACTTC
TRBD1,-,TRBV27,TRBJ1-6,CASIDDRDNSPLHF,TGTGCCAGCATTGACGACAGGGATAATTCACCCCTCCACTTT
-,-,TRBV6-1,TRBJ1-5,CASTRGGQPQHF,TGTGCCAGCACTAGAGGGGGTCAGCCCCAGCATTTT
-,-,TRBV11-2,TRBJ2-3,CASSLGASALSDTQYF,TGTGCCAGCAGCTTAGGGGCTAGCGCGTTGTCTGATACGCAGTATTTT
TRBD1,-,TRBV3-1/TRBV3-2,TRBJ2-7,CASSPLQGALLEQYF,TGTGCCAGCAGCCCTCTACAGGGGGCACTTCTCGAGCAGTACTTC
-,once,TRBV18,TRBJ2-4,CASSPTTGGKNIQYF,TGTGCCAGCTCACCTACGACAGGCGGCAAAAACATTCAGTACTTC
TRBD1,-,TRBV2,TRBJ1-2,CASSRQGTYYGYTF,TGTGCCAGCAGCCGACAGGGGACTTACTATGGCTACACCTTC
TRBD1,-,TRBV10-3,TRBJ1-5,CAISESAGGNQPQHF,TGTGCCATCAGTGAGTCAGCAGGGGGGAATCAGCCCCAGCATTTT
-,-,TRBV7-9,TRBJ1-4,CASSRRLATNEKLFF,TGTGCCAGCAGCCGGAGACTTGCAACTAATGAAAAACTGTTTTTT
TRBD1,-,TRBV19,TRBJ1-5,CASSNGQGGDQPQHF,TGTGCCAGTAGTAACGGACAGGGGGGCGATCAGCCCCAGCATTTT
TRBD2,once,TRBV11-3,TRBJ2-5,CASSSGLAGALGETQYF,TGTGCCAGCAGCTCAGGACTAGCGGGAGCCCTTGGAGAGACCCAGTACTTC
TRBD1,-,TRBV11-3,TRBJ2-4,CASSLEGQGKKGAKNIQYF,TGTGCCAGCAGCTTAGAGGGACAGGGGAAGAAAGGGGCCAAAAACATTCAGTACTTC
-,once,TRBV19,TRBJ1-1,CASSPVWFEGNTEAFF,TGTGCCAGTAGTCCTGTCTGGTTTGAGGGGAACACTGAAGCTTTCTTT
TRBD2,-,TRBV5-1,TRBJ2-2,CASSLSTGGNGELFF,TGCGCCAGCAGCTTGAGTACGGGAGGCAACGGGGAGCTGTTTTTT
TRBD1,-,TRBV7-8,TRBJ1-6,CASSPGTGLNSPLHF,TGTGCCAGCAGCCCGGGGACAGGGCTAAATTCACCCCTCCACTTT
-,-,TRBV12-3/TRBV12-4,TRBJ2-7,CASSLNREEQYF,TGTGCCAGCAGTCTAAACAGGGAGGAGCAGTACTTC
TRBD1,-,TRBV12-3/TRBV12-4,TRBJ1-2,CASSLPGGLGYTF,TGTGCCAGCAGTTTGCCAGGGGGTTTAGGCTACACCTTC
TRBD2,-,TRBV7-9,TRBJ2-1,CASSYSGGVYNEQFF,TGTGCCAGCAGCTATAGCGGGGGGGTTTACAATGAGCAGTTCTTC
-,-,TRBV19,TRBJ2-6,CASSITEGRASGSGANVLTF,TGTGCCAGTAGTATTACTGAGGGCCGAGCGTCTGGCTCTGGGGCCAACGTCCTGACTTTC
-,-,TRBV27,TRBJ2-1,CASRTGTDSYNEQFF,TGTGCCAGCAGAACCGGGACGGACAGCTACAATGAGCAGTTCTTC
TRBD1,-,TRBV5-1,TRBJ2-2,CASSMGAGGATGELFF,TGCGCCAGCAGCATGGGGGCAGGGGGCGCAACCGGGGAGCTGTTTTTT
-,-,TRBV5-4,TRBJ1-6,CASSFMVVQVPSSYNSPLHF,TGTGCCAGCAGCTTCATGGTCGTACAGGTCCCGAGCTCCTATAATTCACCCCTCCACTTT
TRBD1,-,TRBV3-1/TRBV3-2,TRBJ2-5,CASSLSGQTQETQYF,TGTGCCAGCAGCCTGTCGGGACAGACACAAGAGACCCAGTACTTC
TRBD1,-,TRBV19,TRBJ1-1,CASSTNRGNTEAFF,TGTGCCAGTAGTACTAACAGGGGGAACACTGAAGCTTTCTTT
TRBD1,once,TRBV28,TRBJ1-2,CASSLAQGAGGYTF,TGTGCCAGCAGTCTTGCCCAGGGGGCCGGAGGCTACACCTTC